What follows are 27 T cell receptor beta chains derived from one specimen sequenced in a study of T cell changes during pregnancy in multiple sclerosis (dated by TCRdb to about 2019). The library was prepared using the immunoSEQ multiplex PCR assay. TCRdb obtained this table from immuneACCESS and retained in-frame rearrangements with V and J assigned. These tables miss some clones; where compared with another copy, unresolved V genes account for less than half of the shortfall, and the remainder is unexplained. The sample contains about 84,000 clones, roughly 94% of them found a single time. About 0.99% of the sample rests with the top ten. The material was peripheral blood, obtained in the second trimester of pregnancy. Receptors were obtained from a female donor in good health, enrolled as a control in a pregnancy study.

This chain links TRBV6-5 with TRBJ2-1; TRBD2 aligns across 12 bases. V dropped 5 bases and J dropped 8; count of bases not matched to a gene: 7. Germline V CDR1 and CDR2: MNHEY, SVGAGI. The CDR3 runs 15 residues. The CDR3 region has the DNA TGTGCCAGCAGTGCGACTAGCGGGAGTGCGGATGAGCAGTTCTTC. Its translation is CASSATSGSADEQFF.

The rearrangement links TRBV9 to TRBJ2-3; perhaps TRBD1 as D (5 bases). V was pared by 2 bases and J by 0 bases, with 16 bases between. Germline V gene lookup returns CDR1 SGDLS and CDR2 YYNGEE. The CDR3 sequence is 17 residues long. CDR3 sequence: CASSVAGWAASTDTQYF. CDR3 sequence (DNA): TGTGCCAGCAGCGTTGCAGGGTGGGCGGCTAGCACAGATACGCAGTATTTT.

This CDR3 is CASSPLTGLPMNTEAFF. The CDR3 nucleotides read TGTGCCAGCAGTCCGCTGACAGGCCTCCCAATGAACACTGAAGCTTTCTTT. V is TRBV28 and J is TRBJ1-1; D is possibly TRBD1 (6 bases). CDR3 length equals 17 residues. V shed 5 bases and J shed 0 bases, with 19 bases lying between them. Germline CDR1 reads MDHEN; CDR2 reads SYDVKM.

The chain carries TRBV28 and TRBJ2-7; D may be TRBD2 (6 bases). V dropped 5 bases and J dropped 3 bases, with 14 bases sitting between them. Germline values: CDR1 MDHEN, CDR2 SYDVKM. The CDR3 covers 14 residues. CDR3: CASSRLALYYEQYF. The CDR3 DNA reads TGTGCCAGCAGTCGGCTAGCGTTGTACTACGAGCAGTACTTC.

The chain recombines TRBV10-3 with TRBJ1-2; D possibly corresponds to TRBD1 (6 bases). Deletions cut 3 bases from V and 7 bases from J, with 12 bases between. The CDR3 runs 13 residues. Germline CDR1 is ENHRY and CDR2 is SYGVKD. CDR3 nucleotides: TGTGCCATCAGTGAATTCAGGGGTGCTGGCTACACCTTC. It encodes CAISEFRGAGYTF.

The rearrangement links TRBV9 to TRBJ1-2; D gene uncertain. V was trimmed by 4 bases and J by 2 bases, leaving 15 bases between them. The CDR3 runs to 15 residues. In germline, CDR1 is SGDLS, CDR2 YYNGEE. The CDR3 protein is CASSPRGDANYGYTF. In DNA, the CDR3 is TGTGCCAGCAGCCCTCGGGGAGATGCAAACTATGGCTACACCTTC.

This chain uses TRBV27 with TRBJ2-3; 7 nucleotides match TRBD2. V dropped 2 bases and J dropped 1; count of bases not matched to a gene: 3. This CDR3 comprises 15 residues. Germline V CDR1 and CDR2: MNHEY, SMNVEV (reference sequence). CDR3 amino acids: CASSLEAGGTDTQYF. The CDR3, as DNA: TGTGCCAGCAGTTTAGAGGCGGGAGGCACAGATACGCAGTATTTT.

J is TRBJ1-1 and V is TRBV4-2; D gene uncertain. CDR3 size: 17 residues. Germline assignment: CDR1 LGHNA and CDR2 YNFKEQ. V dropped 1 base and J dropped 4 bases, with 19 bases sitting between them. CDR3 region: CASSQGRDGSVLTEAFF. The CDR3 coding sequence is TGTGCCAGCAGCCAAGGGAGGGATGGGAGTGTTCTCACTGAAGCTTTCTTT.

The chain couples TRBV15 to TRBJ1-4; no reliable D call. This CDR3 has 16 amino acids. In germline, CDR1 is LNHNV, CDR2 YYDKDF (reference sequence). V was shortened by 0 bases and J by 3 bases, with 11 bases between the two germline ends. Here the CDR3 reads CATSREEPGANEKLFF. As DNA, the CDR3 is TGTGCCACCAGCAGAGAGGAGCCGGGTGCTAATGAAAAACTGTTTTTT.

The V and J genes are TRBV2 and TRBJ2-7, with 8 bases lining up with TRBD2. There are 16 residues in the CDR3. Losses at the gene ends were 1 base for V and 5 bases for J; bases not matched to a gene: 10. Germline V gives CDR1 SNHLY, CDR2 FYNNEI. The DNA for the CDR3 is TGTGCCAGCAGTGAAGTTGGGAGCGGGAGAGCTAACGAGCAGTACTTC. The encoded protein is CASSEVGSGRANEQYF. The full variable domain, in which reference TRBV2 and TRBJ2-7 provide the parts outside the CDR3, is EPEVTQTPSHQVTQMGQEVILRCVPISNHLYFYWYRQILGQKVEFLVSFYNNEISEKSEIFDDQFSVERPDGSNFTLKIRSTKLEDSAMYFCASSEVGSGRANEQYFGPGTRLTVT.

The CDR3 region is CASSDLAGAGTGELFF. CDR3 DNA: TGTGCCAGCAGTGACCTAGCGGGAGCAGGCACCGGGGAGCTGTTTTTT. The chain is built from TRBV6-1 and TRBJ2-2, with TRBD2 matching 10 bases. This CDR3 spans 16 amino acids. Germline CDR1 reads MNHNS; CDR2 reads SASEGT. J was trimmed by 4 bases and V by 3 bases; bases with no gene match: 5.

This chain links TRBV6-1 with TRBJ1-2; possible D gene TRBD1, 5 bases. The V end lost 8 bases, the J end lost 4 bases, and 20 bases lay between the germline ends. The CDR3 consists of 15 residues. Germline CDR1 is MNHNS and CDR2 is SASEGT. The chain's CDR3 is CASYWATGVGYGYTF. The CDR3 DNA follows: TGTGCCAGCTATTGGGCAACGGGGGTCGGCTATGGCTACACCTTC.

The chain couples TRBV5-1 to TRBJ2-3; D might be TRBD1 (6 bases). V lost 5 bases and J 1 base, leaving 11 bases between the germline ends. The CDR3 consists of 14 residues. Germline loops: CDR1 SGHRS, CDR2 YFSETQ. CDR3 loop: CASSMRQGTDTQYF. The DNA for the CDR3 is TGCGCCAGCAGTATGAGACAGGGCACAGATACGCAGTATTTT.

The count of this clone is one. The chain has TRBV6-5 and TRBJ2-7; 11 bases align to TRBD2. V was clipped by 6 bases and J by 7 bases; unmatched bases: 8. The CDR3 has 14 residues. Germline lookup yields CDR1 MNHEY and CDR2 SVGAGI. This chain's CDR3 is CASRLAGGYGEQYF. CDR3 coding DNA: TGTGCCAGCAGGCTAGCGGGAGGCTACGGAGAGCAGTACTTC.

The chain couples TRBV10-1 to TRBJ2-1; D may be TRBD2 (6 bases). Trimming shortened V by 5 bases and J by 4 bases, and 24 bases separated the two germline ends. This CDR3 region has 18 residues. Germline V gene lookup returns CDR1 WNHNN and CDR2 SYGVQD (reference sequence). CDR3 in amino acids: CASSCIPGLPFIYNEQFF. CDR3 nucleotide sequence: TGCGCCAGCAGTTGCATACCGGGACTTCCCTTTATATACAATGAGCAGTTCTTC.

The chain is built from TRBV11-1 and TRBJ1-3; TRBD1 aligns across 9 bases. Losses at the gene ends were 4 bases for V and 11 bases for J; bases not matched to a gene: 12. CDR1 SGHAT and CDR2 FQDESV come from the germline V gene (reference sequence). The CDR3 spans 15 residues. The CDR3: CASSSRRTGDSAIYF. CDR3 sequence (DNA): TGTGCCAGCAGCTCACGAAGGACAGGGGATTCCGCCATATATTTT.

The V call is TRBV5-4, the J call TRBJ2-1; 7 bases match TRBD2. CDR1 and CDR2 from the germline V gene are SGHNT and YYREEE (reference sequence). The trim removed 3 bases at V and 3 bases at J, leaving 9 bases unmatched. The CDR3 has 16 residues. The CDR3, as DNA: TGTGCCAGCAGCTCTTTGGCGGGAGAGAGCTACAATGAGCAGTTCTTC. This encodes CASSSLAGESYNEQFF.

This rearrangement joins TRBV5-1 to TRBJ2-5; TRBD2 aligns across 8 bases. Germline CDR1 SGHRS, CDR2 YFSETQ. The CDR3 is made up of 15 amino acids. The V segment lost 4 bases and the J segment 2 bases; nucleotides outside the gene matches: 7. The CDR3 here is CASSPGIAGQETQYF. CDR3 DNA sequence: TGCGCCAGCAGCCCTGGGATAGCGGGACAAGAGACCCAGTACTTC.

V gene TRBV2 combines with J gene TRBJ2-2; weak D call: TRBD1 (6 bases). The V end lost 11 bases, the J end lost 6 bases, and 16 bases lay between the germline ends. Germline values: CDR1 SNHLY, CDR2 FYNNEI. CDR3 size: 13 residues. The CDR3 loop reads CAGTRQVPGELFF. The CDR3 region has the DNA TGTGCCGGCACCCGACAGGTCCCCGGGGAGCTGTTTTTT.

This clone appeared once. The chain has TRBV6-5 and TRBJ2-5, with D hard to call. Germline loops: CDR1 MNHEY, CDR2 SVGAGI. The length of the CDR3 is 10 residues. V was pared by 8 bases and J by 10 bases, with 11 bases between. The CDR3 protein is CASGRTNQYF. The DNA of the CDR3 is TGTGCCAGCGGGCGAACAAACCAGTACTTC.

The chain recombines TRBV5-6 with TRBJ2-1; D perhaps matches TRBD2 (6 bases). The CDR3 is 15 residues long. Germline CDR1 is SGHDT and CDR2 is YYEEEE. Trimming removed 6 bases at V and 7 bases at J, with 20 bases between. CDR3 nucleotides: TGTGCCAGCATCGAACTTCGGGGGTTTAAGAATGAGCAGTTCTTC. It encodes CASIELRGFKNEQFF.

The V and J genes are TRBV7-9 and TRBJ1-1, with 11 bases aligning to TRBD1. The germline CDR1 and CDR2 sequences are SEHNR and FQNEAQ (reference sequence). V shed 5 bases, J shed 4 bases, and the junction held 6 bases outside the gene matches. The CDR3 runs to 15 residues. CDR3 sequence: CASSPGQGAPTEAFF. The CDR3 DNA reads TGTGCCAGCAGCCCAGGACAGGGGGCGCCCACTGAAGCTTTCTTT.

This clone appeared a single time. V is TRBV19 and J is TRBJ2-3, with D tentatively TRBD2 (6 bases). Trimming removed 1 base from V and 0 bases from J, with 14 bases in between. The CDR3 sequence is 17 residues long. Germline CDR1 is LNHDA and CDR2 is SQIVND (reference sequence). The CDR3 coding sequence is TGTGCCAGTAGTATAGCCGTGCGGGGCAGAAGCACAGATACGCAGTATTTT. This gives the protein CASSIAVRGRSTDTQYF. Together with reference TRBV19 and TRBJ2-3, the CDR3 gives the full variable domain: DGGITQSPKYLFRKEGQNVTLSCEQNLNHDAMYWYRQDPGQGLRLIYYSQIVNDFQKGDIAEGYSVSREKKESFPLTVTSAQKNPTAFYLCASSIAVRGRSTDTQYFGPGTRLTVL.

The chain links TRBV18 to TRBJ2-1; 14 positions agree with TRBD2. V trimming: 5 bases; J trimming: 9 bases; junction bases outside the gene matches: 3. Germline-derived CDR1 and CDR2 are KGHSH and LQKENI. The CDR3 sequence is 14 residues long. CDR3 residues: CASSSTSGRVEQFF. CDR3 DNA: TGTGCCAGCTCATCGACTAGCGGGAGGGTTGAGCAGTTCTTC. Complete variable domain (other parts from reference TRBV18 and TRBJ2-1): NAGVMQNPRHLVRRRGQEARLRCSPMKGHSHVYWYRQLPEEGLKFMVYLQKENIIDESGMPKERFSAEFPKEGPSILRIQQVVRGDSAAYFCASSSTSGRVEQFFGPGTRLTVL.

The V gene is TRBV15, the J gene TRBJ1-2; a weak D match, TRBD1 (6 bases). The CDR3 extends over 15 amino acids. Germline CDR1 is LNHNV and CDR2 is YYDKDF (reference sequence). V shed 1 base and J shed 4 bases, with 13 bases lying between them. CDR3 DNA: TGTGCCACCAGCAGAGCTGGGACATTGTTCTATGGCTACACCTTC. Protein product: CATSRAGTLFYGYTF. Full variable domain (outside the CDR3, taken from reference TRBV15 and TRBJ1-2): DAMVIQNPRYQVTQFGKPVTLSCSQTLNHNVMYWYQQKSSQAPKLLFHYYDKDFNNEADTPDNFQSRRPNTSFCFLDIRSPGLGDTAMYLCATSRAGTLFYGYTFGSGTRLTVV.

The rearrangement uses TRBV4-1 and TRBJ2-5; 8 positions match TRBD1. CDR1 and CDR2 (germline): MGHRA, YSYEKL. Trimming at V came to 0 bases and at J to 5 bases, leaving 8 bases not matched to a gene. CDR3 length: 16 amino acids. The CDR3, as DNA: TGCGCCAGCAGCCAAGATGGGGCAGGGGGCCAGGAGACCCAGTACTTC. It is translated as CASSQDGAGGQETQYF.

J is TRBJ2-1 and V is TRBV7-8; 8 bases fit TRBD1. This CDR3 comprises 13 residues. Germline V gene sequence: CDR1 SGHVS, CDR2 FQNEAQ. The V gene end was trimmed by 4 bases and the J gene end by 6 bases; junction bases not matched to a gene: 2. The CDR3 DNA sequence: TGTGCCAGCAGCTCGGACAGGGCCAATGAGCAGTTCTTC. This encodes CASSSDRANEQFF. Complete variable domain (other parts from reference TRBV7-8 and TRBJ2-1): GAGVSQSPRYKVAKRGQDVALRCDPISGHVSLFWYQQALGQGPEFLTYFQNEAQLDKSGLPSDRFFAERPEGSVSTLKIQRTQQEDSAVYLCASSSDRANEQFFGPGTRLTVL.